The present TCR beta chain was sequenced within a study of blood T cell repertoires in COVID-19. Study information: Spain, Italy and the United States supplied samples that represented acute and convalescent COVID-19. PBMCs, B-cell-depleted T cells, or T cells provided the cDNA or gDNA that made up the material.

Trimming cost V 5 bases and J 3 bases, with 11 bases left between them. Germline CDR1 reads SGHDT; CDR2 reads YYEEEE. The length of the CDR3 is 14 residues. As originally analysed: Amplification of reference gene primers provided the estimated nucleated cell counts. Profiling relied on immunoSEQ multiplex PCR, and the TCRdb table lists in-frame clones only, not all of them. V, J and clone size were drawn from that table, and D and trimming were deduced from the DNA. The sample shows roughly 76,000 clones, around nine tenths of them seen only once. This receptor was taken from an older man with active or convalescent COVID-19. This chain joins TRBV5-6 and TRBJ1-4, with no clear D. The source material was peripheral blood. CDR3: CASSSPSANEKLFF. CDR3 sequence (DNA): TGTGCCAGCAGTTCACCATCAGCTAATGAAAAACTGTTTTTT.